The 16 T cell receptor beta chains in this list originate from one sample, sequenced in a study of T cells after yellow fever vaccination. One entry per CDR3 protein results from TCRdb running MiXCR on the 5' RACE reads. This repertoire shows approximately 550,000 distinct CDR3 sequences, 15% to 20% found once; its top ten account for around an eighth. The specimen comprised PBMCs, sampled 15 days after the yellow fever booster vaccination. Receptors originate from a man aged 30-40 years who received the YFV17D yellow fever vaccine.

The chain has TRBV7-8 and TRBJ2-5; tentative D call: TRBD2 (6 bases). CDR3 length: 15 residues. V was clipped by 5 bases and J by 5 bases, with 18 bases between them. CDR1 and CDR2 (germline): SGHVS, FQNEAQ. The CDR3 spells CASSPLGGVSETQYF. In nucleotides, the CDR3 is TGTGCCAGCAGCCCGCTGGGGGGAGTTTCGGAGACCCAGTACTTC.

This clonotype occurred a few times. The chain has TRBV11-2 and TRBJ2-3, with unresolved D. The germline V gene has CDR1 SGHAT and CDR2 FQNNGV. The CDR3 sequence is 14 residues long. V was shortened by 2 bases and J by 3 bases, with 9 bases between the two germline ends. The CDR3 reads CASSLSVGTDTQYF. The CDR3 DNA follows: TGTGCCAGCAGCTTAAGTGTGGGGACAGATACGCAGTATTTT.

This clonotype was counted ten times or more. The chain joins TRBV30 to TRBJ1-4; possible D gene TRBD1, 6 bases. CDR3 length: 14 residues. Germline V gives CDR1 GTSNPN, CDR2 SVGIG (reference sequence). Trimming removed 0 bases at V and 7 bases at J, with 12 bases between. In DNA form, the CDR3 reads TGTGCCTGGAGTGTCGGGGGGCTGGGTGAAAAACTGTTTTTT. This gives the protein CAWSVGGLGEKLFF.

The gene calls are TRBV7-2 and TRBJ2-5, with 9 bases fitting TRBD1. The CDR3 is 16 amino acids. Trimming at V came to 1 base and at J to 5 bases, leaving 8 bases not matched to a gene. From germline, CDR1 is SGHTA and CDR2 FQGNSA. Here the CDR3 reads CASSLVGTGSLETQYF. In DNA form, the CDR3 reads TGTGCCAGCAGCTTAGTCGGGACAGGGAGTTTGGAGACCCAGTACTTC.

V gene TRBV30 combines with J gene TRBJ2-7, with TRBD2 identical over 13 bases. The CDR3 is made up of 15 amino acids. V dropped 0 bases and J dropped 2; count of bases not matched to a gene: 1. Germline V gives CDR1 GTSNPN, CDR2 SVGIG (reference sequence). This CDR3 reads CAWSVGLAGAYEQYF. CDR3 bases: TGTGCCTGGAGTGTAGGACTAGCGGGAGCCTACGAGCAGTACTTC.

This clonotype came up a few times. The chain uses TRBV3-1 and TRBJ2-1; TRBD2 matches 8 bases. Looked up from germline, CDR1 is LGHDT and CDR2 is YNNKEL (reference sequence). The CDR3 is 16 residues long. The V segment lost 0 bases and the J segment 8 bases; nucleotides outside the gene matches: 9. The CDR3 DNA is TGTGCCAGCAGCCAAGATCCCCCGGCTAGCGGGTATGAGCAGTTCTTC. Translated, it gives CASSQDPPASGYEQFF.

This clonotype was counted a few times. The CDR3, as DNA: TGTGCCAGCAGCTTAGGAGTGACTAACTACGAGCAGTACTTC. Translating it yields CASSLGVTNYEQYF. The rearrangement links TRBV7-2 to TRBJ2-7, with TRBD2 as a possible D gene (5 bases). V was pared by 1 base and J by 3 bases, with 10 bases between. The CDR3 loop spans 14 amino acids. From germline, CDR1 is SGHTA and CDR2 FQGNSA.

This clonotype showed up many times. J is TRBJ2-3 and V is TRBV7-2, with a tentative D call TRBD2 (6 bases). Trimming removed 4 bases at V and 0 bases at J, with 14 bases between. Looked up from germline, CDR1 is SGHTA and CDR2 is FQGNSA. This CDR3 comprises 16 residues. The CDR3 loop is CASSSAGTSSTDTQYF. The CDR3 region has the DNA TGTGCCAGCAGCTCTGCCGGGACTTCTAGCACAGATACGCAGTATTTT.

The V gene is TRBV18, the J gene TRBJ2-4; D is undetermined. The germline V and J ends were trimmed by 3 bases and 8 bases, with 8 bases remaining between them. This CDR3 has 12 residues. The germline gives CDR1 KGHSH, CDR2 LQKENI. The CDR3: CASSPNLDIQYF. CDR3 nucleotides: TGTGCCAGCTCACCGAATCTAGACATTCAGTACTTC.

The chain combines TRBV20-1 with TRBJ2-2; TRBD2 is a possible D gene (6 bases). There are 14 residues in the CDR3. CDR1 DFQATT and CDR2 SNEGSKA come from the germline V gene (reference sequence). V lost 6 bases to trimming and J lost 2 bases, with 13 bases between them. CDR3 sequence (DNA): TGCAGTGCCCAGGGACTGGATAACACCGGGGAGCTGTTTTTT. Its translation is CSAQGLDNTGELFF.

V gene TRBV20-1 combines with J gene TRBJ1-4; D gene unclear. Trimming pared 3 bases from V and 8 bases from J, leaving 13 bases between. This CDR3 has 13 residues. Looked up from germline, CDR1 is DFQATT and CDR2 is SNEGSKA (reference sequence). The CDR3 sequence: CSASKGRTEKLFF. CDR3 nucleotide sequence: TGCAGTGCTAGTAAGGGCAGGACCGAAAAACTGTTTTTT.

V is TRBV24-1 and J is TRBJ2-7; the match to TRBD1 covers 10 bases. Trimming took 4 bases from V and 7 from J; bases not matched to a gene: 15. The CDR3 totals 17 residues. Germline assignment: CDR1 KGHDR and CDR2 SFDVKD. In DNA form, the CDR3 reads TGTGCCACCAGTGACCCAGGACCGGGACAGGGGTTTGGTGAGCAGTACTTC. Its protein product is CATSDPGPGQGFGEQYF.

The genes are TRBV5-1 and TRBJ2-1, with a possible D match to TRBD1 (6 bases). Germline lookup yields CDR1 SGHRS and CDR2 YFSETQ. The CDR3 totals 12 residues. V lost 5 bases and J lost 8, with 11 bases in between. The CDR3 nucleotides read TGCGCCAGCAGATACAGGGCCTATGAGCAGTTCTTC. It specifies CASRYRAYEQFF. Looking up the rest from reference TRBV5-1 and TRBJ2-1 gives the full variable domain: KAGVTQTPRYLIKTRGQQVTLSCSPISGHRSVSWYQQTPGQGLQFLFEYFSETQRNKGNFPGRFSGRQFSNSRSEMNVSTLELGDSALYLCASRYRAYEQFFGPGTRLTVL.

The table lists this clonotype with a few counts. CDR3 bases: TGTGCCAGCAGCCCGGACAGGGGGCCGGAAAAACTGTTTTTT. Translated, it gives CASSPDRGPEKLFF. The chain couples TRBV12-3 or TRBV12-4 to TRBJ1-4; TRBD1 aligns across 11 bases. The CDR3 loop spans 14 amino acids. V was clipped by 6 bases and J by 8 bases; unmatched bases: 5.

J is TRBJ2-3 and V is TRBV5-4; perhaps TRBD2 as D (7 bases). Trimming left V 0 bases short and J 8 bases short, with 13 bases between. Germline loops: CDR1 SGHNT, CDR2 YYREEE (reference sequence). This CDR3 has 14 residues. CDR3 amino acids: CASSLGGGRGTQYF. CDR3 DNA sequence: TGTGCCAGCAGCTTGGGGGGGGGCCGAGGTACGCAGTATTTT.

The gene calls are TRBV4-2 and TRBJ1-1, with D unresolved. Looked up from germline, CDR1 is LGHNA and CDR2 is YNFKEQ. The V and J ends lost 7 bases and 5 bases respectively, with 14 bases between them. The CDR3 contains 13 residues. CDR3 coding DNA: TGTGCCAGCACCCAGACACTTAGAACTGAAGCTTTCTTT. This sequence encodes CASTQTLRTEAFF.